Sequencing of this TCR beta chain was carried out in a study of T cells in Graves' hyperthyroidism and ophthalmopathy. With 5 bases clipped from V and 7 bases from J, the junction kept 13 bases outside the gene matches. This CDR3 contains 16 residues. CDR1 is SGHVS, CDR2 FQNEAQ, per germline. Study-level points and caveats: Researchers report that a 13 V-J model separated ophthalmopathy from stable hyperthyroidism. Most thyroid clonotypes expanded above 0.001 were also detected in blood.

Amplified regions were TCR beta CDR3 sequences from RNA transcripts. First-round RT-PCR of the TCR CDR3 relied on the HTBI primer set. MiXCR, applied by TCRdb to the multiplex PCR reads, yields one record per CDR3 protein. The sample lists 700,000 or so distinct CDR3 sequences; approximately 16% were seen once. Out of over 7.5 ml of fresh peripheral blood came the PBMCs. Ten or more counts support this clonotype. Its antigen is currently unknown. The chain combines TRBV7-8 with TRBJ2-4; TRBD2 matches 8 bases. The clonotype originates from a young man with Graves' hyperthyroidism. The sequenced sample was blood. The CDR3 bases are TGTGCCAGCAGCCCCCGCGTAAGCGGGAGCTCCAACATTCAGTACTTC. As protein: CASSPRVSGSSNIQYF.